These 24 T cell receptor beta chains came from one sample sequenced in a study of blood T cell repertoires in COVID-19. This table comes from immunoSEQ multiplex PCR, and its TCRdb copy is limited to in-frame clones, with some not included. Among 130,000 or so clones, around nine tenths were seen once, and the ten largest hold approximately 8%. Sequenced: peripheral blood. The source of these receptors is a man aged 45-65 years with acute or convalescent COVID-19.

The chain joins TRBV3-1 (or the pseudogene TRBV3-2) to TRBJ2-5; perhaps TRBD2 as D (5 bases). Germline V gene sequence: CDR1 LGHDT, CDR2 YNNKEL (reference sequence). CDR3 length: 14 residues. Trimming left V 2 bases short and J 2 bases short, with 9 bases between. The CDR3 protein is CASSQNPGQETQYF. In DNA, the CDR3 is TGTGCCAGCAGCCAAAACCCGGGACAAGAGACCCAGTACTTC.

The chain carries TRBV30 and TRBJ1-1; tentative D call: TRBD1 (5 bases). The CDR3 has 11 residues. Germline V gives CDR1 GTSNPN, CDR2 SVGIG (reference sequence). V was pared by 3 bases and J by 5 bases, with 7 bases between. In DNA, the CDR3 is TGTGCCTGGAGGCGACAGACTGAAGCTTTCTTT. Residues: CAWRRQTEAFF. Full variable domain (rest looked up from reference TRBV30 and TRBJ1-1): SQTIHQWPATLVQPVGSPLSLECTVEGTSNPNLYWYRQAAGRGLQLLFYSVGIGQISSEVPQNLSASRPQDRQFILSSKKLLLSDSGFYLCAWRRQTEAFFGQGTRLTVV.

CDR3 nucleotide sequence: TGTGCCAGCAGCCCCGATAACGGGGGTTCCGAGCAGTACTTC. It codes for CASSPDNGGSEQYF. The rearrangement links TRBV5-6 to TRBJ2-7; the D gene is possibly TRBD2 (6 bases). This CDR3 comprises 14 residues. The germline CDR1 and CDR2 sequences are SGHDT and YYEEEE. Deletions cut 4 bases from V and 6 bases from J, with 17 bases between.

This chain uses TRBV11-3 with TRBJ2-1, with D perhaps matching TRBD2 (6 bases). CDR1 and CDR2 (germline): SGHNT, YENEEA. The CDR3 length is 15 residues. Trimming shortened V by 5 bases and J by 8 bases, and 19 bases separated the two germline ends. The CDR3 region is CASSGSVGSIDEQFF. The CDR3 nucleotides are TGTGCCAGCAGCGGATCGGTCGGGAGCATTGATGAGCAGTTCTTC.

CDR3 bases: TGCGCCAGCAGCCAAGAGACAGGGTTCGATCAGCCCCAGCATTTT. Protein product: CASSQETGFDQPQHF. This rearrangement joins TRBV4-3 to TRBJ1-5; TRBD1 matches 7 bases. CDR1 is LGHNA and CDR2 is YSLEER in the germline V gene. V dropped 0 bases and J dropped 5; count of bases not matched to a gene: 4. The CDR3 has 15 residues.

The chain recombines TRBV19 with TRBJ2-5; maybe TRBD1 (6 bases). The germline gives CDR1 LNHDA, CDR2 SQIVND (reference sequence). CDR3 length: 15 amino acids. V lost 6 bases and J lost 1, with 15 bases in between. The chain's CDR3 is CASSRFGQFQETQYF. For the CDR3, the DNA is TGTGCCAGTAGCCGATTTGGACAGTTCCAAGAGACCCAGTACTTC.

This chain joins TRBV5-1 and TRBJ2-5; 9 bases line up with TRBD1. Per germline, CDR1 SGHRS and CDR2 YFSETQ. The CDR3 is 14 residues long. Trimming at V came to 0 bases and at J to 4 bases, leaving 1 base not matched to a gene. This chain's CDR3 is CASSLGTGVETQYF. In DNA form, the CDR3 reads TGCGCCAGCAGCTTGGGGACAGGGGTAGAGACCCAGTACTTC.

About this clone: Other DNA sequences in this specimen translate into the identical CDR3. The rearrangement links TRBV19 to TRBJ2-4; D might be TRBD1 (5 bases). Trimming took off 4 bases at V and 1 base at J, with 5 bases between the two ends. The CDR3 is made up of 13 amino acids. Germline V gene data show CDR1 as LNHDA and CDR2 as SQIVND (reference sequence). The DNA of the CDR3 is TGTGCCAGTAGTACAGGGGCCAAAAACATTCAGTACTTC. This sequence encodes CASSTGAKNIQYF.

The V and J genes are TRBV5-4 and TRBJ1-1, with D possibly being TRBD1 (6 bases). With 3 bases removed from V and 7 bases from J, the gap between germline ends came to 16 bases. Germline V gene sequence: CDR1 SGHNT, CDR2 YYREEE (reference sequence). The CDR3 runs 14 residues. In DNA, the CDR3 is TGTGCCAGCAGCTGGATGGGGGAGGGGGGTGAAGCTTTCTTT. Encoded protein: CASSWMGEGGEAFF.

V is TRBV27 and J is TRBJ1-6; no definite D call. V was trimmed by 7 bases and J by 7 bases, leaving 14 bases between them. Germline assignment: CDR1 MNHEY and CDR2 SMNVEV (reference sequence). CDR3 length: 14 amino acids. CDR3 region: CASKFLGDNSPLHF. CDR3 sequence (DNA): TGTGCCAGCAAATTTCTGGGAGACAATTCACCCCTCCACTTT.

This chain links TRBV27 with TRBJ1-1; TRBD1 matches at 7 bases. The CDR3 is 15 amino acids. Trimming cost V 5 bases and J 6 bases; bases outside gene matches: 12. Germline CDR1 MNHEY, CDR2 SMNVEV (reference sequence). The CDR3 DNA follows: TGTGCCAGCAGTCTAGCGCCAGGGGGAAACGCTGAAGCTTTCTTT. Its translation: CASSLAPGGNAEAFF.

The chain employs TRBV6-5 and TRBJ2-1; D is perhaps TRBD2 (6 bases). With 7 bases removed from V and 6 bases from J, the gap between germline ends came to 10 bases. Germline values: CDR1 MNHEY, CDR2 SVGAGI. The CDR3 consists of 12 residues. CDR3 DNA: TGTGCCAGCACGGGGGTGGTCAATGAGCAGTTCTTC. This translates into CASTGVVNEQFF.

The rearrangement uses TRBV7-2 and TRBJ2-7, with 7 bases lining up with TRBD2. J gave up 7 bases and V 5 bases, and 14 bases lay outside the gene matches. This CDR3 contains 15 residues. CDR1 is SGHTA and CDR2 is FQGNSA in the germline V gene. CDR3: CASSKFAGVNREQYF. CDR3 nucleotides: TGTGCCAGCAGCAAGTTTGCGGGAGTCAATAGGGAGCAGTACTTC. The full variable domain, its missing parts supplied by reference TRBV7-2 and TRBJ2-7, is GAGVSQSPSNKVTEKGKDVELRCDPISGHTALYWYRQSLGQGLEFLIYFQGNSAPDKSGLPSDRFSAERTGGSVSTLTIQRTQQEDSAVYLCASSKFAGVNREQYFGPGTRLTVT.

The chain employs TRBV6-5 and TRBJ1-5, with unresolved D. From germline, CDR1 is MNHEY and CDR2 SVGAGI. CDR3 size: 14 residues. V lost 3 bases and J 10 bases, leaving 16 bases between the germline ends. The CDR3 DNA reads TGTGCCAGCAGTTATCGGGCCTTCGGGGATCCCCAGCATTTT. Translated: CASSYRAFGDPQHF.

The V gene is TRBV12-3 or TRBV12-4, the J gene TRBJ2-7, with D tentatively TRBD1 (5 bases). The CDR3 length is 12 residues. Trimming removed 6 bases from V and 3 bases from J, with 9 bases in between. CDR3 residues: CASSPDNYEQYF. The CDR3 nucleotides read TGTGCCAGCAGCCCGGACAACTACGAGCAGTACTTC.

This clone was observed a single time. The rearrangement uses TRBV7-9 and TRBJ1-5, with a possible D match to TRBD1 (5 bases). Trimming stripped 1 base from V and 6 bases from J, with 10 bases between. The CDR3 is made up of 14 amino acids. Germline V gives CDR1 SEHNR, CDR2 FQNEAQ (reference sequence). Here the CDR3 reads CASSLGQLGQPQHF. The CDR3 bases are TGTGCCAGCAGCTTAGGACAGTTGGGTCAGCCCCAGCATTTT.

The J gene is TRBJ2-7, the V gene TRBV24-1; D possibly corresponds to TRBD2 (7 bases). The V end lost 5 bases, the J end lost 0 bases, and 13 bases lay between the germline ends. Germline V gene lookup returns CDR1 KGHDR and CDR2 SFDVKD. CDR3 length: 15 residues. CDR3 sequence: CATSGGGAGSYEQYF. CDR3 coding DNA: TGTGCCACCAGTGGAGGGGGGGCCGGCTCCTACGAGCAGTACTTC.

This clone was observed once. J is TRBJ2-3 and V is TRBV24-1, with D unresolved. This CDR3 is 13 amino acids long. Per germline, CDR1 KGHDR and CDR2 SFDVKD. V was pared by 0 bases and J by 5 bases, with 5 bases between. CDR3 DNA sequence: TGTGCCACCAGTGATTTGCGTTTAGATACGCAGTATTTT. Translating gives CATSDLRLDTQYF.

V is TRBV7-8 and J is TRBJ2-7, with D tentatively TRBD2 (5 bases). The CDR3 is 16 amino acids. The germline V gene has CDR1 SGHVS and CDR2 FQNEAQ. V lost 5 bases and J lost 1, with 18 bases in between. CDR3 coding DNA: TGTGCCAGCAGCCCCCGCGGAGGCTTAGGGTCCTACGAGCAGTACTTC. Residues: CASSPRGGLGSYEQYF.

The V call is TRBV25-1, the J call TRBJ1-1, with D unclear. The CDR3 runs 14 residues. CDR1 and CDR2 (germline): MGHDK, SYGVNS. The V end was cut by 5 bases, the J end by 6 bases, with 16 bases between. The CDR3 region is CASSPRQIGPEAFF. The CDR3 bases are TGTGCCAGCAGTCCGCGGCAAATTGGCCCTGAAGCTTTCTTT. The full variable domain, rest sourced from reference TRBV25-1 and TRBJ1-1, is EADIYQTPRYLVIGTGKKITLECSQTMGHDKMYWYQQDPGMELHLIHYSYGVNSTEKGDLSSESTVSRIRTEHFPLTLESARPSHTSQYLCASSPRQIGPEAFFGQGTRLTVV.

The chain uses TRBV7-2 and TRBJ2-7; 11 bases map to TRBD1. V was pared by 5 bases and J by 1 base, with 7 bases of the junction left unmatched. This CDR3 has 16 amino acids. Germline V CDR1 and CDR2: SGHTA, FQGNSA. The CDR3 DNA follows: TGTGCCAGCAGCACGCTGGGACAGGGGGGTTCCTACGAGCAGTACTTC. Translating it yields CASSTLGQGGSYEQYF.

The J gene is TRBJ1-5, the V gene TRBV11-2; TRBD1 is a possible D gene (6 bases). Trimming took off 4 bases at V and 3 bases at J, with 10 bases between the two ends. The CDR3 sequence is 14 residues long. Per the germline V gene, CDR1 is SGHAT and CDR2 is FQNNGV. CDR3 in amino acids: CASSSQGINQPQHF. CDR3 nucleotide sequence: TGTGCCAGCAGCTCACAGGGCATCAATCAGCCCCAGCATTTT.

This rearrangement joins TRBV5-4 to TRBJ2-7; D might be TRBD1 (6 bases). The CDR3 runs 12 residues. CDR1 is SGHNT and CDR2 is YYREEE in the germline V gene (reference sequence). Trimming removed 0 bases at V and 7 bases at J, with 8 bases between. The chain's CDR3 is CASSLATGEQYF. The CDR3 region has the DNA TGTGCCAGCAGCTTGGCCACAGGGGAGCAGTACTTC.

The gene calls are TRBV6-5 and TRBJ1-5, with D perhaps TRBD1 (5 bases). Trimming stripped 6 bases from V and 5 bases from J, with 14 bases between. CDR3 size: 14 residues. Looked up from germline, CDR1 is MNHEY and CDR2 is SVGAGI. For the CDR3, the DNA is TGTGCCAGCAGCCGGGGGGGGGAGGATCAGCCCCAGCATTTT. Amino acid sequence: CASSRGGEDQPQHF.